These 9 T cell receptor beta chains were all obtained from the same sample, sequenced in a study of blood T cell repertoires in COVID-19. Only in-frame clones appear in the TCRdb table, and some are missing; sequencing was by immunoSEQ multiplex PCR. The profile shows around 330,000 clones, around 88% of them singletons. The sample was peripheral blood. The receptors were gathered from a young woman with COVID-19, enrolled during active disease.

This sequence joins TRBV24-1 and TRBJ2-5; 7 positions match TRBD1. Germline V CDR1 and CDR2: KGHDR, SFDVKD. The CDR3 contains 15 residues. The V and J ends lost 10 bases and 5 bases, in that order; junction bases with no gene match: 15. CDR3 region: CATAPRGLAGETQYF. In DNA, the CDR3 is TGTGCCACGGCTCCGAGGGGGCTAGCAGGGGAGACCCAGTACTTC.

The chain has TRBV6-5 and TRBJ1-1; 7 positions agree with TRBD1. Germline V gene sequence: CDR1 MNHEY, CDR2 SVGAGI. CDR3 length: 15 amino acids. V gave up 5 bases and J gave up 0 bases; unmatched junction bases: 6. CDR3: CASSQQGTLNTEAFF. The CDR3 nucleotides are TGTGCCAGCAGTCAACAGGGGACCCTGAACACTGAAGCTTTCTTT.

The table lists this clone with a count of one. The CDR3 DNA is TGCGCCAGCAGCCAAGGGGTCGAGGCCTATATTGAAGCTTTCTTT. Its translation: CASSQGVEAYIEAFF. This chain links TRBV4-1 with TRBJ1-1; D call uncertain. The CDR3 length is 15 residues. Germline CDR1 and CDR2: MGHRA and YSYEKL. Trimming took off 1 base at V and 7 bases at J, with 16 bases between the two ends.

The chain is built from TRBV13 and TRBJ1-1; D gene unclear. CDR3 length equals 12 residues. Trimming pared 2 bases from V and 11 bases from J, leaving 12 bases between. Per the germline V gene, CDR1 is PRHDT and CDR2 is FYEKMQ (reference sequence). CDR3 residues: CASSLRSGEAFF. In DNA, the CDR3 is TGTGCCAGCAGCTTACGGTCCGGTGAGGCTTTCTTT.

The chain employs TRBV6-1 and TRBJ1-5; D not certain. The V end lost 0 bases, the J end lost 6 bases, and 6 bases lay between the germline ends. Germline V lookup: CDR1 MNHNS, CDR2 SASEGT. This CDR3 has 13 amino acids. CDR3 region: CASSEARSQPQHF. In nucleotides, the CDR3 is TGTGCCAGCAGTGAAGCAAGGAGTCAGCCCCAGCATTTT.

Points on this clone: Other DNA sequences in the same sample also yield this CDR3. This chain connects TRBV9 to TRBJ2-1, with 8 bases aligning to TRBD2. CDR1 and CDR2 (germline): SGDLS, YYNGEE. This CDR3 is 13 amino acids long. Trimming cost V 4 bases and J 6 bases; bases outside gene matches: 3. The CDR3 nucleotides read TGTGCCAGCAGCCCTGGGACTAGCAATGAGCAGTTCTTC. This codes for CASSPGTSNEQFF.

The genes are TRBV19 and TRBJ2-6; D gene ambiguous. The CDR3 covers 18 residues. Per germline, CDR1 LNHDA and CDR2 SQIVND (reference sequence). Trimming removed 6 bases from V and 0 bases from J, with 18 bases in between. This CDR3 reads CASRNLYTRLSGANVLTF. The CDR3 DNA reads as TGTGCCAGTAGGAACCTGTACACCCGACTCTCTGGGGCCAACGTCCTGACTTTC.

V is TRBV18 and J is TRBJ1-4, with D possibly TRBD1 on 6 matching bases. There are 15 residues in the CDR3. Trimming stripped 4 bases from V and 3 bases from J, with 12 bases between. CDR1 is KGHSH, CDR2 LQKENI, per germline. CDR3 amino acids: CASSLQQGPNEKLFF. CDR3 DNA sequence: TGTGCCAGCTCACTTCAACAGGGCCCTAATGAAAAACTGTTTTTT.

The chain couples TRBV21-1 to TRBJ2-2; the DNA was not compared with TRBD1, the D call given in the table. TRBV21-1 is marked as a pseudogene. This CDR3 comprises 16 residues. This CDR3 reads CATTSLGAPNTGELFF. CDR3 nucleotides: TGTGCCACCACCTCTCTGGGGGCCCCCAACACCGGGGAGCTGTTTTTT.